The source of this T cell receptor beta chain is a study of type 1 regulatory T cells. For the study at large: T-allo10 is an in vitro-generated, Tr1-enriched CD4 T cell product specific for alloantigen. Whole-study results and caveats: Tr1 cells had a more restricted TCR repertoire than non-Tr1 cells.

There are 14 residues in the CDR3. Germline V gives CDR1 MGHDK, CDR2 SYGVNS. V shed 7 bases and J 8 bases; nucleotides not matched to a gene: 6. This clonotype has only a few counts. Its antigen is not identified. One entry per CDR3 protein, called by TCRdb with MiXCR from the reads. The sample shows about 60,000 distinct CDR3 sequences, roughly 50% of them seen only once. The clonotype was recovered from a human donor in good health. This sequence joins TRBV25-1 and TRBJ1-6; 9 bases agree with TRBD1. Sequenced input: cultured non-Tr1 T cells, either the whole culture or a sorted T cell fraction (not recorded which). This chain's CDR3 is CASNGQGFYSPLHF. CDR3 DNA: TGTGCCAGCAACGGACAGGGGTTTTATTCACCCCTCCACTTT.